A single sample is the source of the 18 T cell receptor beta chains below, sequenced in a study of cytomegalovirus exposure and HLA in healthy donors. The PCR ran on 60 Vbeta and 13 Jbeta primers. Sequencing was performed with immunoSEQ multiplex PCR; in TCRdb, only in-frame clones are kept and a portion is missing. The sample has 200,000 to 250,000 clones, more than 75% seen once. The sequencing input was PBMCs. The origin of the receptors is a human donor in good health.

On this clone itself: One end of the junction varies from germline; a read error may be responsible. This specimen includes other DNA sequences encoding the same CDR3. J is TRBJ1-1 and V is TRBV14; 7 bases fit TRBD1. The CDR3 length is 16 residues. The germline gives CDR1 SGHDN, CDR2 FVKESK. The CDR3 DNA is TGTGCCAGCAGCCAAATTGGGGCAGGGGGACGGTCTGAGGCTTTCTTT. Translation: CASSQIGAGGRSEAFF.

The genes are TRBV7-9 and TRBJ2-1; 7 bases map to TRBD1. There are 16 residues in the CDR3. The germline V gene has CDR1 SEHNR and CDR2 FQNEAQ (reference sequence). V lost 0 bases, J lost 5 bases, and 7 bases stayed unmatched. In nucleotides, the CDR3 is TGTGCCAGCAGCTTAGCAGTGATTGGGACAGACAATGAGCAGTTCTTC. Residues: CASSLAVIGTDNEQFF.

This clone was observed a handful of times. V gene TRBV6-1 combines with J gene TRBJ2-7; D ambiguous. Germline CDR1 reads MNHNS; CDR2 reads SASEGT. Between the trimmed V and J ends, which lost 6 bases and 7 bases, there was a span of 19 bases. The CDR3 length is 14 residues. CDR3 loop: CASSTSPEYYEQYF. The CDR3 region has the DNA TGTGCCAGCAGCACCTCTCCGGAGTATTATGAGCAGTACTTC.

This clone turned up a few times. V gene TRBV4-3 combines with J gene TRBJ2-5; 7 positions match TRBD2. This CDR3 region has 15 residues. Germline V gene data show CDR1 as LGHNA and CDR2 as YSLEER. With 4 bases clipped from V and 2 bases from J, the junction kept 7 bases outside the gene matches. CDR3 bases: TGCGCCAGCAGCCCGGCCTTGGGGGGGCAAGAGACCCAGTACTTC. Encoded protein: CASSPALGGQETQYF.

This chain connects TRBV5-1 to TRBJ2-1, with D possibly being TRBD1 (6 bases). The V end lost 1 base, the J end lost 1 base, and 18 bases lay between the germline ends. This CDR3 has 18 amino acids. Per germline, CDR1 SGHRS and CDR2 YFSETQ. CDR3 loop: CASSLWVGHLASYNEQFF. The CDR3 bases are TGCGCCAGCAGCTTGTGGGTGGGACACCTGGCTTCCTACAATGAGCAGTTCTTC. The full variable domain, its missing parts supplied by reference TRBV5-1 and TRBJ2-1, is KAGVTQTPRYLIKTRGQQVTLSCSPISGHRSVSWYQQTPGQGLQFLFEYFSETQRNKGNFPGRFSGRQFSNSRSEMNVSTLELGDSALYLCASSLWVGHLASYNEQFFGPGTRLTVL.

The rearrangement links TRBV28 to TRBJ2-1; TRBD2 matches at 9 bases. This CDR3 is 16 amino acids long. Per the germline V gene, CDR1 is MDHEN and CDR2 is SYDVKM. The V and J ends lost 7 bases and 0 bases, in that order; junction bases with no gene match: 7. CDR3 nucleotides: TGTGCCAGCATTCGCGGGAGGGCTAGCTCCTACAATGAGCAGTTCTTC. This translates into CASIRGRASSYNEQFF.

The chain is built from TRBV5-5 and TRBJ2-1; D may be TRBD1 (5 bases). Trimming removed 5 bases from V and 1 base from J, with 13 bases in between. The CDR3 has 15 amino acids. Germline CDR1 and CDR2: SGHKS and YYEKEE (reference sequence). CDR3 in DNA: TGTGCCAGCAGGTCCGGGCAGGGATCCTACAATGAGCAGTTCTTC. This translates into CASRSGQGSYNEQFF. Based on the CDR3 plus reference TRBV5-5 and TRBJ2-1, the full variable domain is DAGVTQSPTHLIKTRGQQVTLRCSPISGHKSVSWYQQVLGQGPQFIFQYYEKEERGRGNFPDRFSARQFPNYSSELNVNALLLGDSALYLCASRSGQGSYNEQFFGPGTRLTVL.

This clone was counted once. This chain connects TRBV30 to TRBJ1-6, with 8 bases lining up with TRBD1. Germline V lookup: CDR1 GTSNPN, CDR2 SVGIG (reference sequence). The J segment lost 8 bases and the V segment lost 2 bases, leaving 8 bases of the junction unmatched. CDR3 size: 15 residues. In DNA form, the CDR3 reads TGTGCCTGGAGTCCTAGACAGGGGCGGTATTCACCCCTCCACTTT. It yields the protein CAWSPRQGRYSPLHF.

The CDR3 loop is CASSFGTGGSNQPQHF. In nucleotides, the CDR3 is TGTGCCAGCAGCTTCGGGACAGGGGGAAGCAATCAGCCCCAGCATTTT. The rearrangement uses TRBV7-9 and TRBJ1-5; 11 positions match TRBD1. CDR1 is SEHNR, CDR2 FQNEAQ, per germline (reference sequence). V shed 3 bases, J shed 1 base, and the junction held 2 bases outside the gene matches. The CDR3 has 16 residues. The complete variable domain, with remaining parts taken from reference TRBV7-9 and TRBJ1-5, reads DTGVSQNPRHKITKRGQNVTFRCDPISEHNRLYWYRQTLGQGPEFLTYFQNEAQLEKSRLLSDRFSAERPKGSFSTLEIQRTEQGDSAMYLCASSFGTGGSNQPQHFGDGTRLSIL.

The rearrangement links TRBV6-5 to TRBJ2-7; 9 bases map to TRBD1. The length of the CDR3 is 16 residues. Germline CDR1 MNHEY, CDR2 SVGAGI. Trimming cost V 4 bases and J 3 bases; bases outside gene matches: 10. CDR3 DNA: TGTGCCAGCAGTTTCTTCCTGACAGGGGGTATCTACGAGCAGTACTTC. As protein: CASSFFLTGGIYEQYF.

The CDR3 is CASSLWGGQTYEQYF. CDR3 nucleotides: TGCGCCAGCAGCTTGTGGGGGGGCCAGACCTACGAGCAGTACTTC. The chain uses TRBV5-1 and TRBJ2-7, with a possible D match to TRBD2 (7 bases). Germline V gene data show CDR1 as SGHRS and CDR2 as YFSETQ. V gave up 1 base and J gave up 2 bases, with 13 bases separating them. The CDR3 sequence is 15 residues long.

The chain links TRBV7-2 to TRBJ2-7, with 9 bases identical to TRBD2. Germline V gene lookup returns CDR1 SGHTA and CDR2 FQGNSA. The CDR3 is made up of 15 amino acids. With V trimmed by 1 base and J by 2 bases, 3 bases remained unmatched. CDR3 bases: TGTGCCAGCAGCTTAGTGTTAGCGGGGGCCTACGAGCAGTACTTC. This encodes CASSLVLAGAYEQYF.

The V and J genes are TRBV30 and TRBJ2-5, with unresolved D. The CDR3 loop spans 13 amino acids. Germline CDR1 reads GTSNPN; CDR2 reads SVGIG (reference sequence). V was clipped by 1 base and J by 5 bases, with 11 bases between them. The CDR3 protein is CAWSGLGWETQYF. The CDR3 DNA is TGTGCCTGGAGTGGGCTAGGCTGGGAGACCCAGTACTTC.

This chain joins TRBV7-3 and TRBJ2-7; D might be TRBD2 (5 bases). The germline CDR1 and CDR2 sequences are SGHTA and FQGTGA. This CDR3 spans 12 amino acids. The V end was cut by 1 base, the J end by 7 bases, with 8 bases between. CDR3 coding DNA: TGTGCCAGCAGCTTAATGGGCGGGGAGCAGTACTTC. Translation: CASSLMGGEQYF.

This chain joins TRBV14 and TRBJ2-5; D remains ambiguous. Looked up from germline, CDR1 is SGHDN and CDR2 is FVKESK. The CDR3 is 13 amino acids. Between the trimmed V and J ends, which lost 3 bases and 4 bases, there was a span of 9 bases. CDR3 region: CASSQPRGETQYF. The CDR3 DNA reads as TGTGCCAGCAGCCAGCCACGCGGAGAGACCCAGTACTTC.

This clone was detected once. This rearrangement joins TRBV7-6 to TRBJ2-1; D might be TRBD2 (5 bases). The ends were cut back, 8 bases at V and 0 bases at J, with 17 bases in the middle. Germline CDR1 and CDR2: SGHVS and FNYEAQ. The CDR3 spans 16 residues. CDR3 DNA: TGTGCCAGCCTTGAAATAGCGACGAGCTCCTACAATGAGCAGTTCTTC. It specifies CASLEIATSSYNEQFF. The whole variable domain, remainder taken from reference TRBV7-6 and TRBJ2-1, is GAGVSQSPRYKVTKRGQDVALRCDPISGHVSLYWYRQALGQGPEFLTYFNYEAQQDKSGLPNDRFSAERPEGSISTLTIQRTEQRDSAMYRCASLEIATSSYNEQFFGPGTRLTVL.

The chain joins TRBV13 to TRBJ2-1; TRBD2 matches 11 bases. The CDR3 is 20 amino acids. The germline gives CDR1 PRHDT, CDR2 FYEKMQ (reference sequence). The ends lost 5 bases at V and 0 bases at J; junction bases unmatched: 15. The CDR3 DNA sequence: TGTGCCAGCAGCGGACCACCGGGACTAGCGGCCAAGAGCTCCTACAATGAGCAGTTCTTC. It codes for CASSGPPGLAAKSSYNEQFF.

This clone has only a few counts. The CDR3, as DNA: TGTGCCAGCAGTAGAGACAGCACTTCCTACGAGCAGTACTTC. Translation: CASSRDSTSYEQYF. This sequence joins TRBV27 and TRBJ2-7; tentatively, D is TRBD1 (5 bases). The CDR3 spans 14 residues. V dropped 5 bases and J dropped 1 base, with 12 bases sitting between them. Germline-derived CDR1 and CDR2 are MNHEY and SMNVEV (reference sequence).